The clone carrying this T cell receptor (beta chain) was seen repeatedly, ten times or more. These data come from a study of blood T cell repertoires in COVID-19. At the level of the study: Italy, Spain and the United States were the sources of the convalescent and acute COVID-19 samples. The cDNA or gDNA used as material had been derived from T cells, B-cell-depleted T cells, or PBMCs.

Original analysis: By means of reference gene primer amplification, nucleated cell counts were estimated. Sequencing used immunoSEQ multiplex PCR; TCRdb keeps in-frame clones, though not all of them. D and trimming come from the DNA, and the V and J calls and clone size come from that table. Among around 200,000 clones listed, approximately 87% were seen once. V was cut by 5 bases and J by 0 bases, with 11 bases left in between. The CDR3 totals 15 residues. Germline assignment: CDR1 MNHNY and CDR2 SVGAGI (reference sequence). The chain has TRBV6-6 and TRBJ2-1, with D maybe TRBD2 (5 bases). Sample: peripheral blood. This receptor was obtained from a woman aged 45-65 years with acute or convalescent COVID-19. This chain's CDR3 is CASSAEDRSYNEQFF. CDR3 sequence (DNA): TGTGCCAGCAGTGCGGAGGATCGCTCCTACAATGAGCAGTTCTTC.